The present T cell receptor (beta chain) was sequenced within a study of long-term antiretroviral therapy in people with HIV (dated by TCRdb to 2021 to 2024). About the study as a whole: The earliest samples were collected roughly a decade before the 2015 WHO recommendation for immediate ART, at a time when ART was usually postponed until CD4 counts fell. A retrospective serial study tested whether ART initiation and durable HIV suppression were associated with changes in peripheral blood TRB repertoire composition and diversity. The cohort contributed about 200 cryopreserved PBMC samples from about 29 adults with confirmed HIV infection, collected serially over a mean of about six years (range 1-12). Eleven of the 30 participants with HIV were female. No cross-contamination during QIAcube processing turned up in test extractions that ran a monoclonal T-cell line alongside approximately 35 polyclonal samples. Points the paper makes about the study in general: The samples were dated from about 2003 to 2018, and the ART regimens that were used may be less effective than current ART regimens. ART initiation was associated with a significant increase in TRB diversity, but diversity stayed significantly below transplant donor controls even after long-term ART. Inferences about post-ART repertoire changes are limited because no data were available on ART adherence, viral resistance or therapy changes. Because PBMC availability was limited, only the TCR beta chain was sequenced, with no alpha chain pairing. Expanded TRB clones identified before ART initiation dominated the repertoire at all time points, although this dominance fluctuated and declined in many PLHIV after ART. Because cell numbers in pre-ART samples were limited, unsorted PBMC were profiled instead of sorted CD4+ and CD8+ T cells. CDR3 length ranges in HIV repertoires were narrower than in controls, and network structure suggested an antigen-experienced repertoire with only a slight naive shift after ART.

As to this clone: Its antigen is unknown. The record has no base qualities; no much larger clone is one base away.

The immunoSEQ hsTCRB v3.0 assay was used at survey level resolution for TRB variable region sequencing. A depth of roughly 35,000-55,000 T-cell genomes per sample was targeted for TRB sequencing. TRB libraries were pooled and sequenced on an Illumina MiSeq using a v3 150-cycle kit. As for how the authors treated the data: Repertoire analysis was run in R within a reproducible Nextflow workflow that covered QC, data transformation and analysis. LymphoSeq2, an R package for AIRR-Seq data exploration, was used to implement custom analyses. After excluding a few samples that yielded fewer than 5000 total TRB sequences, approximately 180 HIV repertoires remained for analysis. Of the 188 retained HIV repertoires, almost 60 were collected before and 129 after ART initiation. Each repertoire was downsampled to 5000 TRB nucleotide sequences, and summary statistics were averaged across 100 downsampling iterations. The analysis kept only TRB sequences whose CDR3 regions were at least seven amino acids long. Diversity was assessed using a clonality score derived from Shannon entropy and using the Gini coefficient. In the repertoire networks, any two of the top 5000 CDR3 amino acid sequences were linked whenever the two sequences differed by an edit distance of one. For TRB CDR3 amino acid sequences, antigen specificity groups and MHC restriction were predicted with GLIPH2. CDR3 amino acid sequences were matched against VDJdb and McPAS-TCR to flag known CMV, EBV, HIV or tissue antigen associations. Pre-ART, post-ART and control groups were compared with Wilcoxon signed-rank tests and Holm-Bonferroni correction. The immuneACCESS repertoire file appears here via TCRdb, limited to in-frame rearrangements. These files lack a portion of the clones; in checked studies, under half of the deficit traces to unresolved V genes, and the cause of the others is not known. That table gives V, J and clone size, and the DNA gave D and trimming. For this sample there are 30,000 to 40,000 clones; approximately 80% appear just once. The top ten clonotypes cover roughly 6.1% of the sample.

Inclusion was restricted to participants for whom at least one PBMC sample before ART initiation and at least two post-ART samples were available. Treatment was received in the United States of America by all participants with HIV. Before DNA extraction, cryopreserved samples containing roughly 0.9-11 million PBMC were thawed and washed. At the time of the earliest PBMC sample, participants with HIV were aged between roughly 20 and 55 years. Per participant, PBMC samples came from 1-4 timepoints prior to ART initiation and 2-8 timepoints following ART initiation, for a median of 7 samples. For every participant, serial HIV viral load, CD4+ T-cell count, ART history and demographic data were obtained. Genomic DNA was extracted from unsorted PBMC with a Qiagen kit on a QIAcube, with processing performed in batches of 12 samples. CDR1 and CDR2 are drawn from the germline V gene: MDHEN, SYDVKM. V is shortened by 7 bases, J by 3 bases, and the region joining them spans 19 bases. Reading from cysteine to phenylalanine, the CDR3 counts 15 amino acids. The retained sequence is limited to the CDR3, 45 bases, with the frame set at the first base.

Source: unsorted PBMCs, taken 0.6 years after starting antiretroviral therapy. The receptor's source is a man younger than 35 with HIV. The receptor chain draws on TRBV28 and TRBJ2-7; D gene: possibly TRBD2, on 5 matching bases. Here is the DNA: TGTGCCAGCACCTTCTCACGTGCGAGGGACTACGAGCAGTACTTC. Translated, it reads CASTFSRARDYEQYF. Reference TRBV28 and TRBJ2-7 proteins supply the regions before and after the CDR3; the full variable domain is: DVKVTQSSRYLVKRTGEKVFLECVQDMDHENMFWYRQDPGLGLRLIYFSYDVKMKEKGDIPEGYSVSREKKERFSLILESASTNQTSMYLCASTFSRARDYEQYFGPGTRLTVT.